A selection of T cell receptor beta chains follows, all from one sample in a study of T cell responses to AZD1222 COVID-19 vaccine. Sequencing was performed with immunoSEQ multiplex PCR; in TCRdb, only in-frame clones are kept and a portion is missing. The repertoire has over 120,000 clones, approximately 92% of them found once; the top ten carry about 5.5%. This material consisted of peripheral blood, taken on day 0 of AZD1222 vaccination. All receptors derive from an adult in good health. CDR3s include the opening cysteine and the closing phenylalanine or tryptophan. The D gene is left open where the match is weak. The listing skips clone size in some rows; elsewhere it reads once, few, many or a size class.

D | J | size | V | CDR3 | DNA
TRBD2 | TRBJ2-4 | . | TRBV7-9 | CASSFYLAGPFSYIQYF | TGTGCCAGCAGCTTCTACTTAGCGGGGCCCTTTTCATACATTCAGTACTTC
. | TRBJ1-1 | . | TRBV5-5 | CASSFRDAPPDTEAFF | TGTGCCAGCAGCTTTAGGGACGCCCCACCGGACACTGAAGCTTTCTTT
. | TRBJ1-2 | . | TRBV24-1 | CATSDSAGTFYGYTF | TGTGCCACCAGTGATTCCGCCGGGACCTTCTATGGCTACACCTTC
. | TRBJ2-3 | . | TRBV11-2 | CASSFYSTDTQYF | TGTGCCAGCAGCTTCTACTCAACAGATACGCAGTATTTT
. | TRBJ1-5 | . | TRBV4-2 | CASSQGDNQPQHF | TGTGCCAGCAGCCAAGGCGACAATCAGCCCCAGCATTTT
. | TRBJ2-2 | . | TRBV4-1 | CASSQTWDTNTGELFF | TGCGCCAGCAGCCAGACATGGGATACGAACACCGGGGAGCTGTTTTTT
. | TRBJ2-1 | . | TRBV7-2 | CASSVVYPSYNEQFF | TGTGCCAGCAGCGTAGTCTATCCCTCCTACAATGAGCAGTTCTTC
. | TRBJ1-2 | once | TRBV28 | CASSLSFSGYTF | TGTGCCAGCAGTTTATCCTTTTCGGGTTACACCTTC
TRBD1 | TRBJ1-2 | . | TRBV3-1/TRBV3-2 | CASRGQGAFYGYTF | TGTGCCAGCAGGGGACAGGGGGCTTTCTATGGCTACACCTTC
TRBD2 | TRBJ2-4 | . | TRBV5-1 | CASSLVLAGETKNIQYF | TGCGCCAGCAGCTTAGTCCTAGCGGGAGAAACCAAAAACATTCAGTACTTC
TRBD1 | TRBJ1-4 | . | TRBV15 | CATGGPGTVTEKLFF | TGTGCCACCGGAGGGCCCGGGACAGTTACCGAAAAACTGTTTTTT
TRBD1 | TRBJ2-3 | . | TRBV27 | CASSRDRGLADTQYF | TGTGCCAGCAGTCGGGACAGGGGGCTCGCAGATACGCAGTATTTT
TRBD1 | TRBJ2-7 | . | TRBV9 | CASSVEDRGREQYF | TGTGCCAGCAGCGTAGAGGACAGGGGGCGCGAGCAGTACTTC
TRBD1 | TRBJ2-7 | . | TRBV19 | CASRGTGGRIEQYF | TGTGCCAGTAGAGGGACAGGGGGCAGGATCGAGCAGTACTTC
. | TRBJ2-7 | . | TRBV5-1 | CASSLGGSAPYEQYF | TGCGCCAGCAGCTTGGGGGGTTCCGCTCCCTACGAGCAGTACTTC
. | TRBJ1-3 | . | TRBV12-3/TRBV12-4 | CASTEGGDTIYF | TGTGCCAGCACAGAAGGGGGGGACACCATATATTTT